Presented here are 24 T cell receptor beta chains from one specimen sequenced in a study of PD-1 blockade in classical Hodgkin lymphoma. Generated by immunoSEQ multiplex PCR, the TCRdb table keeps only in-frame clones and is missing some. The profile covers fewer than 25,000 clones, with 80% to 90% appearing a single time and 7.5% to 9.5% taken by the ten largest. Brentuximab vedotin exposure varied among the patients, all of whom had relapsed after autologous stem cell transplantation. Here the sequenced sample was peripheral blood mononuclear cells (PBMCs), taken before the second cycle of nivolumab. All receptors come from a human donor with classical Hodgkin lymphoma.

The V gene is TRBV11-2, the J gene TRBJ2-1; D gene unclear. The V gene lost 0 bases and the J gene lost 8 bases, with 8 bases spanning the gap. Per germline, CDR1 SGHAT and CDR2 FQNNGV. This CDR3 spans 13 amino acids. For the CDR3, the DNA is TGTGCCAGCAGCTTAGATAGAGTCCATGAGCAGTTCTTC. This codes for CASSLDRVHEQFF.

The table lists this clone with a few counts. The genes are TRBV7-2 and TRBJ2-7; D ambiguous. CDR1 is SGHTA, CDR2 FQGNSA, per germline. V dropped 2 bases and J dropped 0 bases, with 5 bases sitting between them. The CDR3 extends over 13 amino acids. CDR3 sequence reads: CASSLSASYEQYF. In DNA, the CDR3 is TGTGCCAGCAGCTTATCAGCCTCCTACGAGCAGTACTTC.

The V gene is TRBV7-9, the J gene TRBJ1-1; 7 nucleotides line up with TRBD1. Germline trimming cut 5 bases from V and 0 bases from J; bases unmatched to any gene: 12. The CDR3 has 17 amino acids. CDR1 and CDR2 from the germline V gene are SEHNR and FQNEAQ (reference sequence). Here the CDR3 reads CASSLIDRDWLNTEAFF. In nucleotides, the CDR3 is TGTGCCAGCAGCCTAATCGACAGGGACTGGTTGAACACTGAAGCTTTCTTT.

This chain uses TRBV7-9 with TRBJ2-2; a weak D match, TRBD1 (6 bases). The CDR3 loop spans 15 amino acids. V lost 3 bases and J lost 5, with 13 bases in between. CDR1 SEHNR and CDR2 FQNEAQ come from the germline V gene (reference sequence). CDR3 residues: CASSFRDTYTGELFF. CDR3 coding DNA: TGTGCCAGCAGCTTCCGGGACACCTATACCGGGGAGCTGTTTTTT. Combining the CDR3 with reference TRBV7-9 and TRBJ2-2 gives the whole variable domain DTGVSQNPRHKITKRGQNVTFRCDPISEHNRLYWYRQTLGQGPEFLTYFQNEAQLEKSRLLSDRFSAERPKGSFSTLEIQRTEQGDSAMYLCASSFRDTYTGELFFGEGSRLTVL.

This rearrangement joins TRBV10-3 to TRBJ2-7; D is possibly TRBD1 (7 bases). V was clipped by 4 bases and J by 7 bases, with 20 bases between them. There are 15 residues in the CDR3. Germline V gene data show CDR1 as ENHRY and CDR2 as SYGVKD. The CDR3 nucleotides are TGTGCCATCAGTGCGAACGCGGGACAGATGGAAGAGCAGTACTTC. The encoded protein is CAISANAGQMEEQYF.

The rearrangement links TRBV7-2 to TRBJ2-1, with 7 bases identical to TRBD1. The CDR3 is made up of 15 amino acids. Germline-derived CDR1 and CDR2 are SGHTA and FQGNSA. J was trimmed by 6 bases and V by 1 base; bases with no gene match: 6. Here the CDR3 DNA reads TGTGCCAGCAGCTTAGGTTACAGGGGACGCAATGAGCAGTTCTTC. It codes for CASSLGYRGRNEQFF.

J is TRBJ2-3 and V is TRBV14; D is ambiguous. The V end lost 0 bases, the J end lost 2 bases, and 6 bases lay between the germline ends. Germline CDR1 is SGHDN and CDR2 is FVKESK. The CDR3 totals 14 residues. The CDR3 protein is CASSQEVSTDTQYF. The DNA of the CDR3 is TGTGCCAGCAGCCAAGAGGTCTCCACAGATACGCAGTATTTT.

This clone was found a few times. The CDR3 DNA follows: TGTGCCAGCAGTTTCCCCGGGACAGGGCAATACGAGCAGTACTTC. Translated, it gives CASSFPGTGQYEQYF. The chain recombines TRBV28 with TRBJ2-7, with 9 bases matching TRBD1. Germline lookup yields CDR1 MDHEN and CDR2 SYDVKM. This CDR3 is 15 amino acids long. Trimming removed 3 bases from V and 4 bases from J; junction bases left unmatched: 7.

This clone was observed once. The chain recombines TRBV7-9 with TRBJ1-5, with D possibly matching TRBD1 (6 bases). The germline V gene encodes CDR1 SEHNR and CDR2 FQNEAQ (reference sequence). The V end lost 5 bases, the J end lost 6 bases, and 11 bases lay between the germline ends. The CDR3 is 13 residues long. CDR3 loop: CASSDSRGQPQHF. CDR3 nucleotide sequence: TGTGCCAGCAGCGATAGCAGGGGTCAGCCCCAGCATTTT.

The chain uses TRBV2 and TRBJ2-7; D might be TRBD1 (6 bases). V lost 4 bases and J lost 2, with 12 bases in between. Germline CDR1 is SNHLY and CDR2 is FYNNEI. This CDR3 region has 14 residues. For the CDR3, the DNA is TGTGCCAGCAGTGTCCACAGGGCTCCCTACGAGCAGTACTTC. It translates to CASSVHRAPYEQYF.

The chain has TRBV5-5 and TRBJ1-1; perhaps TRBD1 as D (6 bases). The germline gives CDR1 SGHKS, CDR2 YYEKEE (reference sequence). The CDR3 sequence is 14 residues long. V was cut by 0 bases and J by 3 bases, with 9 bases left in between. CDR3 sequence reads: CASSLVGGDTEAFF. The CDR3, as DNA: TGTGCCAGCAGCTTGGTCGGGGGCGACACTGAAGCTTTCTTT.

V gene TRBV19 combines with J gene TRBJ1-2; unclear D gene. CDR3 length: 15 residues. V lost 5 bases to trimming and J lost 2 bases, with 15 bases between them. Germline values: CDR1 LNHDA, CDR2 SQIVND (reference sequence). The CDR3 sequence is CASSPNLGGNYGYTF. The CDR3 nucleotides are TGTGCCAGTAGTCCCAATTTAGGAGGGAACTATGGCTACACCTTC.

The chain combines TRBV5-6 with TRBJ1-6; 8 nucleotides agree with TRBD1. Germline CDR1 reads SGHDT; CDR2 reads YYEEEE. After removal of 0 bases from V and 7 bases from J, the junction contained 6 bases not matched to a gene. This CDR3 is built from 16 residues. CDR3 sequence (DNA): TGTGCCAGCAGCTTGGGACAGGGGACGAGGAATTCACCCCTCCACTTT. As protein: CASSLGQGTRNSPLHF.

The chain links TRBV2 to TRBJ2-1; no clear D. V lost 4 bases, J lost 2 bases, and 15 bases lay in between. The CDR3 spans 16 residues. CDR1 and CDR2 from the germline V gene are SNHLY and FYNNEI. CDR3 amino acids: CASSGVYGRTYNEQFF. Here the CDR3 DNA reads TGTGCCAGCAGTGGGGTCTACGGCCGGACCTACAATGAGCAGTTCTTC.

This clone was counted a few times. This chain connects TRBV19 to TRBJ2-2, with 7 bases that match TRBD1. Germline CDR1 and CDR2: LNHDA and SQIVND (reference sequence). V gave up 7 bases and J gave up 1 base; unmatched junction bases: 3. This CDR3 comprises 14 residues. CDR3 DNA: TGTGCCAGTACCCGGACAGGGAACACCGGGGAGCTGTTTTTT. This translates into CASTRTGNTGELFF.

The CDR3 DNA is TGTGCCAGCAGCCACAGGGTTGGAAACACCATATATTTT. This translates into CASSHRVGNTIYF. This chain uses TRBV27 with TRBJ1-3, with D tentatively TRBD1 (6 bases). Between the trimmed V and J ends, which lost 6 bases and 3 bases, there was a span of 9 bases. This CDR3 is 13 amino acids long. Germline assignment: CDR1 MNHEY and CDR2 SMNVEV (reference sequence).

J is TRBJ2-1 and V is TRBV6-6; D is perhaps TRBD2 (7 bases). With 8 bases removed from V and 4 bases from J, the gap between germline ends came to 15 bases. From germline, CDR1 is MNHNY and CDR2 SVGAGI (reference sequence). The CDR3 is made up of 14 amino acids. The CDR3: CASGTGGGYNEQFF. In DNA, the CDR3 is TGTGCCAGCGGCACGGGGGGCGGATACAATGAGCAGTTCTTC.

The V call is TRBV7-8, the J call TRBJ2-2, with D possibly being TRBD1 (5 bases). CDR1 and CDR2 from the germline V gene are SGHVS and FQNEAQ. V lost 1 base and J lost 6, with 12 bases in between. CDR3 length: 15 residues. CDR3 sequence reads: CASSLEDRGSGELFF. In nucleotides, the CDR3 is TGTGCCAGCAGCTTAGAAGACAGAGGCTCCGGGGAGCTGTTTTTT.

CDR3 bases: TGTGCCAGCAGCCAACCAACAGGGGGCGCATCCCGGACTAATGAAAAACTGTTTTTT. This codes for CASSQPTGGASRTNEKLFF. This chain connects TRBV4-2 to TRBJ1-4; 9 bases are shared with TRBD1. The V segment lost 2 bases and the J segment 2 bases; nucleotides outside the gene matches: 12. The CDR3 covers 19 residues. Germline values: CDR1 LGHNA, CDR2 YNFKEQ.

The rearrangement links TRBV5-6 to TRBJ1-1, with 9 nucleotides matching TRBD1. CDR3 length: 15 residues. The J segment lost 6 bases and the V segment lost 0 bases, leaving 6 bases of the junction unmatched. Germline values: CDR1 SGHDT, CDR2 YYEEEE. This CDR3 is CASSLAHRGHAEAFF. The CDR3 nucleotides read TGTGCCAGCAGCTTGGCCCACAGGGGGCACGCTGAAGCTTTCTTT.

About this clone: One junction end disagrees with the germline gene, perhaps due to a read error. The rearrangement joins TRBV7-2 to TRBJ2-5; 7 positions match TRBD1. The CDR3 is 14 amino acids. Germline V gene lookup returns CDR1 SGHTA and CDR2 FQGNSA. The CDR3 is CASSSTGPQGTQYF. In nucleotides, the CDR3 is TGTGCCAGCAGCTCGACAGGGCCCCAAGGGACCCAGTACTTC. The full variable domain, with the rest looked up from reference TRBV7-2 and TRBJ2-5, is GAGVSQSPSNKVTEKGKDVELRCDPISGHTALYWYRQSLGQGLEFLIYFQGNSAPDKSGLPSDRFSAERTGGSVSTLTIQRTQQEDSAVYLCASSSTGPQGTQYFGPGTRLLVL.

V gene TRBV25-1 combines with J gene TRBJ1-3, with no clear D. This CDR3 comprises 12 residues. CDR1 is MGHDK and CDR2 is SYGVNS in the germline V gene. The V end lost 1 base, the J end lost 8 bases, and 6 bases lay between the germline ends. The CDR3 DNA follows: TGTGCCAGCAGTGAATTGTGGGACACCATATATTTT. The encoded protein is CASSELWDTIYF.

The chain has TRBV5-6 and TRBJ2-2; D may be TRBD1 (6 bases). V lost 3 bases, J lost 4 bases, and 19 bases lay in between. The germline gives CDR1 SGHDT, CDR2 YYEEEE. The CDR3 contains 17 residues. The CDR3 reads CASSSLPLQGPTGELFF. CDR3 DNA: TGTGCCAGCAGCTCGCTGCCACTACAGGGTCCCACCGGGGAGCTGTTTTTT.

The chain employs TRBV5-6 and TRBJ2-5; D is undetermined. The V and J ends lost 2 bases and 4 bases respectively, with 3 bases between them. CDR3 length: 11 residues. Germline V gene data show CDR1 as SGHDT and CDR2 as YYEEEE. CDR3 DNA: TGTGCCAGCAGCTTAAGAGAGACCCAGTACTTC. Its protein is CASSLRETQYF.